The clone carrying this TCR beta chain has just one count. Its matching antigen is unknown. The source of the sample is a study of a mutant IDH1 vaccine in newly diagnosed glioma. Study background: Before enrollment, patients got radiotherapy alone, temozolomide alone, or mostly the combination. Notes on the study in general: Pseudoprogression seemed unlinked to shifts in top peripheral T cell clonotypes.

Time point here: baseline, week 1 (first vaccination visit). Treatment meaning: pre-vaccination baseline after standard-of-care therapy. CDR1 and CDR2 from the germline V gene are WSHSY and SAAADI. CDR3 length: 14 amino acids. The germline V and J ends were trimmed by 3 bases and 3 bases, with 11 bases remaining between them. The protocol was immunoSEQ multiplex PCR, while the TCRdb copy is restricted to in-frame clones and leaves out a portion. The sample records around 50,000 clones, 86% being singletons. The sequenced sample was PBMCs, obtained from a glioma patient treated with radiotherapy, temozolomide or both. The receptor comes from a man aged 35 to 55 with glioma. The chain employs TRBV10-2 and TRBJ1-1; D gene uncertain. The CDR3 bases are TGCGCCAGCAGTGAAGGGTATCGTGACACTGAAGCTTTCTTT. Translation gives CASSEGYRDTEAFF.